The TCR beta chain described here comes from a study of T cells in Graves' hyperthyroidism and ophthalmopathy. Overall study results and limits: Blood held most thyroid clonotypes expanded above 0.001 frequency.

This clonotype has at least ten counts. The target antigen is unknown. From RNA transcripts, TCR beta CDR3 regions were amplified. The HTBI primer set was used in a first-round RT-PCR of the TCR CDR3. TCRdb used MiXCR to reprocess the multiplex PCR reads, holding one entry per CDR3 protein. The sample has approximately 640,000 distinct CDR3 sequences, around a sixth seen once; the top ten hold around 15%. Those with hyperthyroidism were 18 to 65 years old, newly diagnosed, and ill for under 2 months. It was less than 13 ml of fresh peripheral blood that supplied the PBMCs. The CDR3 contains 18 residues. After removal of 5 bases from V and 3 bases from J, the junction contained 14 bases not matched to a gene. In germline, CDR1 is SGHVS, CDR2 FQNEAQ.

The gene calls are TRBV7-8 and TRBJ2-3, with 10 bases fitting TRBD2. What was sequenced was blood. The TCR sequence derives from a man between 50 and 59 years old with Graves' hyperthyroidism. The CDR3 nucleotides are TGTGCCAGCAGCCCACACACCTCGTCTAGCGGGAGTACAGATACGCAGTATTTT. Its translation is CASSPHTSSSGSTDTQYF.